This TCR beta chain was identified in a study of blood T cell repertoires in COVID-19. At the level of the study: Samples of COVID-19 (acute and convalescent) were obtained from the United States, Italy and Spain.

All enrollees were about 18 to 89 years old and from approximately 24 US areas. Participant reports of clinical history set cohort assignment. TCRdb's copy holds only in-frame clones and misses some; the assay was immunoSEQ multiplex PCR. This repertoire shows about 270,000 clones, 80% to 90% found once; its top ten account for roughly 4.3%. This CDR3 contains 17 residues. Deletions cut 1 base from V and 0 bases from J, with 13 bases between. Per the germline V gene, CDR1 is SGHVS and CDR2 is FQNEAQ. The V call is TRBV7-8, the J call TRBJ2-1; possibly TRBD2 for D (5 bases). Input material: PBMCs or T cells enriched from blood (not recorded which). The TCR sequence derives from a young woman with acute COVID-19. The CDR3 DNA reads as TGTGCCAGCAGCTTAGTTGGGAGCGAGACCTCCTACAATGAGCAGTTCTTC. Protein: CASSLVGSETSYNEQFF.